This is a list of T cell receptor beta chains from one sample in a study of early T cells in non-severe SARS-CoV-2 infection. TCRdb reprocessed the 5' RACE reads via MiXCR and lists one record per CDR3 protein. The sample carries tens of thousands of distinct CDR3 sequences, approximately 9.1% recorded once. Material: whole blood. The origin of the receptors is an adult who was a healthcare worker with PCR-confirmed SARS-CoV-2 infection or an uninfected control (not recorded which). Both conserved end residues are part of each CDR3. The order of the fields is D gene, clone size, V gene, J gene, CDR3 protein, CDR3 DNA. D genes are given only for firm matches. Expanded clones get a size class; other rows say once, few or many, or leave the size out.

D gene: NA
clone size: many
V gene: TRBV3-1
J gene: TRBJ1-4
CDR3 protein: CASSQVINEKLFF
CDR3 DNA: TGTGCCAGCAGCCAAGTTATTAATGAAAAACTGTTTTTT

D gene: NA
clone size: many
V gene: TRBV15
J gene: TRBJ2-7
CDR3 protein: CATSRAVGTPHEQYF
CDR3 DNA: TGTGCCACCAGCAGGGCAGTCGGAACTCCCCACGAGCAGTACTTC

D gene: NA
clone size: many
V gene: TRBV7-2
J gene: TRBJ2-3
CDR3 protein: CASSLGGPWSDTQYF
CDR3 DNA: TGTGCCAGCAGCTTAGGAGGGCCTTGGTCGGATACGCAGTATTTT

D gene: NA
clone size: NA
V gene: TRBV15
J gene: TRBJ2-1
CDR3 protein: CATSRDRRRSPYNEQFF
CDR3 DNA: TGTGCCACCAGCAGAGATCGCCGTAGGTCGCCCTACAATGAGCAGTTCTTC

D gene: TRBD1
clone size: many
V gene: TRBV6-1
J gene: TRBJ1-1
CDR3 protein: CASSAGQANTEAFF
CDR3 DNA: TGTGCCAGCAGCGCGGGACAGGCGAACACTGAAGCTTTCTTT

D gene: NA
clone size: many
V gene: TRBV3-1
J gene: TRBJ1-2
CDR3 protein: CASSLGPSNLYGYTF
CDR3 DNA: TGTGCCAGCAGCCTCGGACCCTCGAATTTGTATGGCTACACCTTC

D gene: NA
clone size: NA
V gene: TRBV11-2
J gene: TRBJ1-1
CDR3 protein: CASSIGRFGAFF
CDR3 DNA: TGTGCCAGCAGCATCGGAAGATTTGGGGCTTTCTTT

D gene: NA
clone size: many
V gene: TRBV7-2
J gene: TRBJ1-1
CDR3 protein: CASSLTGTEAFF
CDR3 DNA: TGTGCCAGCAGCTTGACGGGCACTGAAGCTTTCTTT

D gene: TRBD2
clone size: few
V gene: TRBV20-1
J gene: TRBJ2-1
CDR3 protein: CSATKEGLVYNEQFF
CDR3 DNA: TGCAGTGCAACAAAGGAGGGACTAGTCTACAATGAGCAGTTCTTC

D gene: NA
clone size: NA
V gene: TRBV20-1
J gene: TRBJ2-3
CDR3 protein: CSARDPRADTQYF
CDR3 DNA: TGCAGTGCTAGGGACCCCAGGGCAGATACGCAGTATTTT

D gene: NA
clone size: few
V gene: TRBV29-1
J gene: TRBJ2-5
CDR3 protein: CSVETVPQETQYF
CDR3 DNA: TGCAGCGTCGAGACAGTCCCCCAAGAGACCCAGTACTTC

D gene: TRBD2
clone size: many
V gene: TRBV28
J gene: TRBJ2-3
CDR3 protein: CASSLSQRLAAKTDTQYF
CDR3 DNA: TGTGCCAGCAGTTTATCCCAAAGGCTAGCGGCAAAGACAGATACGCAGTATTTT

D gene: TRBD1
clone size: many
V gene: TRBV30
J gene: TRBJ2-3
CDR3 protein: CAWSAGTGGSPDTQYF
CDR3 DNA: TGTGCCTGGAGTGCCGGGACAGGGGGTAGCCCAGATACGCAGTATTTT

D gene: NA
clone size: many
V gene: TRBV6-2/TRBV6-3
J gene: TRBJ2-7
CDR3 protein: CASSYTKGLSYEQYF
CDR3 DNA: TGTGCCAGCAGTTATACCAAGGGGCTCTCCTACGAGCAGTACTTC

D gene: NA
clone size: few
V gene: TRBV12-3/TRBV12-4
J gene: TRBJ1-5
CDR3 protein: CASRKDSVNQPQHF
CDR3 DNA: TGTGCCAGCAGGAAGGACAGTGTGAATCAGCCCCAGCATTTT

D gene: NA
clone size: few
V gene: TRBV10-3
J gene: TRBJ2-2
CDR3 protein: CAIRPRLVESAGELFF
CDR3 DNA: TGTGCCATCAGACCACGGCTCGTCGAAAGCGCCGGGGAGCTGTTTTTT

D gene: NA
clone size: NA
V gene: TRBV20-1
J gene: TRBJ1-5
CDR3 protein: CSASRGGGDQPQHF
CDR3 DNA: TGCAGTGCCTCACGTGGCGGGGGGGATCAGCCCCAGCATTTT